This TCR beta chain is from a study of cytomegalovirus exposure and HLA in healthy donors. Study findings and constraints: Presence/absence analyses supposed approximately even sequencing depth among donors. Overall, approximately 180 TCR beta chains were annotated as cytomegalovirus-associated.

Vbeta (60) and Jbeta (13) primers were used in the PCR. The table came from immunoSEQ multiplex PCR; TCRdb's copy has only in-frame clones and leaves some out. The sample shows some 90,000 clones, just over 75% of them seen only once. Germline V gives CDR1 SGHRS, CDR2 YFSETQ. The CDR3 has 13 residues. Trimming removed 8 bases from V and 1 base from J; junction bases left unmatched: 1. On this clone itself: Its antigen is undetermined.

This receptor was obtained from a man aged 25-45 years in good health and CMV-seronegative. This chain links TRBV5-1 with TRBJ2-3, with 10 nucleotides matching TRBD2. The sample was PBMCs. CDR3 bases: TGCGCCAGTACTAGCGGGGGCACAGATACGCAGTATTTT. Protein product: CASTSGGTDTQYF.